Listed below are T cell receptor beta chains from one sample, sequenced in a study of PD-1 blockade in mismatch repair-deficient tumors. Data came from immunoSEQ multiplex PCR; TCRdb stores just in-frame clones and leaves some out. The sample has about 100,000 clones, approximately 83% seen once. The sequencing here drew on peripheral blood, taken roughly 36 weeks after starting pembrolizumab. All receptors come from an adult with mismatch repair-deficient cancer. Both conserved end residues are part of each CDR3. Fields, in order: CDR3 length, J gene, clone size, D gene, V gene, CDR3 DNA, CDR3 protein. The D gene is left open where the match is weak. Clone size is not always given. Where it is, it says once, few, many or a class for expanded clones.

15	TRBJ1-2	.	TRBD1	TRBV5-1	TGCGCCAGCGGAGGGGACAGGGGGCCCGAATCCGGCTACACCTTC	CASGGDRGPESGYTF
12	TRBJ1-5	.	.	TRBV19	TGTGCCAGTCGGATCTCCAATCAGCCCCAGCATTTT	CASRISNQPQHF
14	TRBJ2-7	.	.	TRBV6-6	TGTGCCACCCGACCAGCGGCCCTCTCCTACGAGCAGTACTTC	CATRPAALSYEQYF
12	TRBJ2-7	medium-sized	.	TRBV7-9	TGTGCCAGCAGCCAGGATTACTACGAGCAGTACTTC	CASSQDYYEQYF
15	TRBJ2-7	.	.	TRBV5-4	TGTGCCAGCAGCCTACAGGGTCCCGCCCCCTACGAGCAGTACTTC	CASSLQGPAPYEQYF
14	TRBJ1-6	.	TRBD1	TRBV7-2	TGTGCCAGCAGCTTGGGACAGGGTAAATCACCCCTCCACTTT	CASSLGQGKSPLHF
13	TRBJ1-1	.	TRBD1	TRBV23-1	TGCGCCAGCATAGGACAGGGGGACACTGAAGCTTTCTTT	CASIGQGDTEAFF
13	TRBJ2-5	.	.	TRBV5-1	TGCGCCAGCAGCATACGGACGGGAGAGACCCAGTACTTC	CASSIRTGETQYF
12	TRBJ2-1	.	.	TRBV27	TGTGCCAGCAGTTTTGGCTACAATGAGCAGTTCTTC	CASSFGYNEQFF
14	TRBJ1-2	once	.	TRBV5-1	TGCGCCAGCAGCCCCCCCGCAGGGACCTATGGCTACACCTTC	CASSPPAGTYGYTF
11	TRBJ2-1	.	.	TRBV12-5	TGTGCTAGTGGAGAGGGATATGAGCAGTTCTTC	CASGEGYEQFF
13	TRBJ1-1	.	.	TRBV6-1	TGTGCCAGCAGCATAGGCCTTAACACTGAAGCTTTCTTT	CASSIGLNTEAFF
16	TRBJ1-3	few	.	TRBV6-1	TGTGCCAGCAGTGACCGGGGCCACTTCTCTGGAAACACCATATATTTT	CASSDRGHFSGNTIYF
14	TRBJ2-7	.	.	TRBV13	TGTGCCAGCAGCTTAAGAGGGTTATCCTACGAGCAGTACTTC	CASSLRGLSYEQYF
15	TRBJ2-1	.	TRBD2	TRBV5-1	TGCGCCAGCAGCCCTGGGACTAGCAGTAACAATGAGCAGTTCTTC	CASSPGTSSNNEQFF
15	TRBJ1-2	.	.	TRBV15	TGTGCCACCAGCAGCTCCCCTCGAGGGCGCGGCGGCTACACCTTC	CATSSSPRGRGGYTF
14	TRBJ2-1	.	.	TRBV14	TGTGCCAGCAGCCAAGGAGGGCCGTACAATGAGCAGTTCTTC	CASSQGGPYNEQFF
14	TRBJ2-1	.	TRBD2	TRBV19	TGTGCCAGTAGGGGGAGGGGAGACGACAATGAGCAGTTCTTC	CASRGRGDDNEQFF
14	TRBJ1-5	once	TRBD1	TRBV7-9	TGTGCCAGCAGCAAGACAGGGGAAAATCAGCCCCAGCATTTT	CASSKTGENQPQHF
14	TRBJ2-7	.	.	TRBV18	TGTGCCAGCTCACCGGGGGATACCCCCTACGAGCAGTACTTC	CASSPGDTPYEQYF
16	TRBJ1-4	once	.	TRBV19	TGTGCCAGTAGTATATTGGCCCCTAAGGAAGTTGAAAAACTGTTTTTT	CASSILAPKEVEKLFF
15	TRBJ2-7	.	.	TRBV7-2	TGTGCCAGCAGCTTGAGCGGGTCCTCCCAATACGAGCAGTACTTC	CASSLSGSSQYEQYF
15	TRBJ2-2	once	TRBD1	TRBV7-3	TGTGCCAGCAGCCATGACAGGGTCGACACCGGGGAGCTGTTTTTT	CASSHDRVDTGELFF
13	TRBJ2-7	.	.	TRBV30	TGTGCCTGGAGACGAAAAATCTCCTACGAGCAGTACTTC	CAWRRKISYEQYF
15	TRBJ2-1	.	.	TRBV5-4	TGTGCCAGCAGCGGGGGATGGGAATCCTACAATGAGCAGTTCTTC	CASSGGWESYNEQFF
17	TRBJ1-3	.	TRBD1	TRBV9	TGTGCCAGCAGCGTAGACGGGACAGGGGGCTCTGGAAACACCATATATTTT	CASSVDGTGGSGNTIYF
14	TRBJ1-5	.	.	TRBV2	TGTGCCAGCACCATTTCGGGGCCGAATCAGCCCCAGCATTTT	CASTISGPNQPQHF
11	TRBJ2-2	.	.	TRBV10-3	TGTGCCGCCAGGGAAACCGGGGAGCTGTTTTTT	CAARETGELFF
15	TRBJ2-7	.	TRBD1	TRBV5-4	TGTGCCAGCAGCCGACAGGGACCGTCGACCTACGAGCAGTACTTC	CASSRQGPSTYEQYF
14	TRBJ2-1	.	.	TRBV6-4	TGTGCCAGCAGTAGGGGGGGAGGGGCGAAAGAGCAGTTCTTC	CASSRGGGAKEQFF
16	TRBJ2-3	.	TRBD2	TRBV7-2	TGTGCCAGCAGCCTAGGGGCTAGCGGTAGCACAGATACGCAGTATTTT	CASSLGASGSTDTQYF
14	TRBJ2-1	.	.	TRBV5-4	TGTGCCAGCAGTTCTGATTTGGGTAACAATGAGCAGTTCTTC	CASSSDLGNNEQFF
13	TRBJ2-7	.	.	TRBV9	TGTGCCAGCAGCGTAGGACAAAATAGCGAGCAGTACTTC	CASSVGQNSEQYF